Presented here are 25 T cell receptor beta chains from one specimen sequenced in a study of cytomegalovirus exposure and HLA in healthy donors. Only in-frame clones appear in the TCRdb table, and some are missing; sequencing was by immunoSEQ multiplex PCR. The top ten hold roughly 0.38% of the sample, which has 250,000 to 300,000 clones, almost 90% seen once. Sequenced: PBMCs. These receptors were taken from a woman between 18 and 30 years old in good health and CMV-seronegative.

The rearrangement joins TRBV11-2 to TRBJ1-1; D is possibly TRBD1 (6 bases). Looked up from germline, CDR1 is SGHAT and CDR2 is FQNNGV. Between the trimmed V and J ends, which lost 1 base and 0 bases, there was a span of 15 bases. CDR3 length equals 17 residues. CDR3 nucleotide sequence: TGTGCCAGCAGCTTAGGCTATTCAGGACAGTTGAACACTGAAGCTTTCTTT. Amino acids: CASSLGYSGQLNTEAFF.

The chain combines TRBV11-2 with TRBJ2-3; TRBD1 aligns across 10 bases. The CDR3 is made up of 17 amino acids. The J segment lost 2 bases and the V segment lost 6 bases, leaving 11 bases of the junction unmatched. Germline CDR1 SGHAT, CDR2 FQNNGV. Here the CDR3 DNA reads TGTGCCAGCAGTTTAATGTATGGGACAGGGGCCACAGATACGCAGTATTTT. It translates to CASSLMYGTGATDTQYF.

The chain carries TRBV5-6 and TRBJ2-3, with 8 bases matching TRBD2. Germline V lookup: CDR1 SGHDT, CDR2 YYEEEE. This CDR3 comprises 18 residues. The junction had 12 bases not matched to a gene; V was cut back by 3 bases and J by 0 bases. For the CDR3, the DNA is TGTGCCAGCAGCTCGGAGGGTCGGCGGGGGGAAAGCACAGATACGCAGTATTTT. Protein: CASSSEGRRGESTDTQYF.

The J gene is TRBJ2-7, the V gene TRBV4-1; possible D gene TRBD2, 5 bases. CDR3 length equals 14 residues. The ends were cut back, 6 bases at V and 0 bases at J, with 12 bases in the middle. Germline V lookup: CDR1 MGHRA, CDR2 YSYEKL. The CDR3 DNA sequence: TGCGCCAGCAGTCCTCTAAGCGGCTCCTACGAGCAGTACGTC. This translates into CASSPLSGSYEQYV.

V usage is TRBV6-4 and J usage is TRBJ2-7, with D possibly TRBD1 on 6 matching bases. The CDR3 length is 15 residues. Germline V gives CDR1 MRHNA, CDR2 SNTAGT. V was pared by 6 bases and J by 5 bases, with 20 bases between. DNA for the CDR3: TGTGCCAGCAGGAGTACAGGGAAAGTCTTCCACGAGCAGTACGTC. The encoded protein is CASRSTGKVFHEQYV.

This chain links TRBV6-5 with TRBJ1-2; unclear D gene. Germline-derived CDR1 and CDR2 are MNHEY and SVGAGI. The CDR3 extends over 15 amino acids. Trimming cost V 6 bases and J 8 bases, with 22 bases left between them. The CDR3 protein is CASSPPGVRIWGYTF. CDR3 nucleotide sequence: TGTGCCAGCAGCCCCCCCGGGGTTCGTATCTGGGGCTACACCTTC.

J is TRBJ1-2 and V is TRBV7-9; D not resolved. Trimming removed 3 bases at V and 3 bases at J, with 8 bases between. This CDR3 region has 13 residues. Per the germline V gene, CDR1 is SEHNR and CDR2 is FQNEAQ (reference sequence). Here the CDR3 reads CASSFSPDYGYTF. DNA for the CDR3: TGTGCCAGCAGCTTCTCGCCAGACTATGGCTACACCTTC.

The CDR3 loop is CASSEAVTDTQYF. CDR3 in DNA: TGTGCCAGCAGTGAGGCAGTCACAGATACGCAGTATTTT. The chain couples TRBV6-4 to TRBJ2-3, with D unclear. The CDR3 is made up of 13 amino acids. The germline V gene encodes CDR1 MRHNA and CDR2 SNTAGT. Trimming cost V 3 bases and J 2 bases, with 6 bases left between them.

The gene calls are TRBV28 and TRBJ1-2; D gene ambiguous. This CDR3 spans 15 amino acids. Trimming removed 1 base at V and 4 bases at J, with 13 bases between. The germline CDR1 and CDR2 sequences are MDHEN and SYDVKM. CDR3 sequence: CASSLSTGVGYGYTF. The CDR3 DNA is TGTGCCAGCAGTTTATCGACGGGTGTAGGCTATGGCTACACCTTC.

For this clone: The same CDR3 also results from other DNA sequences found in this sample. The chain combines TRBV6-5 with TRBJ1-2, with D uncertain. This CDR3 spans 13 amino acids. Germline V lookup: CDR1 MNHEY, CDR2 SVGAGI. Trimming removed 3 bases from V and 4 bases from J, with 9 bases in between. The CDR3 here is CASSYEGTYGYTF. The CDR3 DNA sequence: TGTGCCAGCAGTTATGAGGGTACCTATGGCTACACCTTC.

The V call is TRBV5-8, the J call TRBJ2-7; D is possibly TRBD2 (5 bases). Trimming pared 2 bases from V and 0 bases from J, leaving 15 bases between. The CDR3 has 16 amino acids. Germline loops: CDR1 SGHTS, CDR2 YDEGEE. CDR3 DNA sequence: TGTGCCAGCAGCTTAGGACTGTGGTTGGGCTCCTACGAGCAGTACTTC. This codes for CASSLGLWLGSYEQYF.

Concerning this clone itself: At the DNA level, this CDR3 is encoded by other sequences in the same sample as well. This rearrangement joins TRBV9 to TRBJ1-1; the D is unclear. Germline CDR1 is SGDLS and CDR2 is YYNGEE. Trimming took 0 bases from V and 1 from J, leaving 7 bases between them. The CDR3 covers 14 residues. The CDR3 DNA sequence: TGTGCCAGCAGCGTAGTTCCCGGGAACACTGAAGCTTTCTTT. Its translation is CASSVVPGNTEAFF.

V usage is TRBV28 and J usage is TRBJ1-5; maybe TRBD1 (6 bases). V dropped 8 bases and J dropped 6 bases, with 11 bases sitting between them. The CDR3 runs 12 residues. Per germline, CDR1 MDHEN and CDR2 SYDVKM. DNA for the CDR3: TGTGCCAGCTGGGGAGGGGGTCAGCCCCAGCATTTT. Translating gives CASWGGGQPQHF.

V is TRBV28 and J is TRBJ2-7; tentatively, D is TRBD1 (5 bases). Per the germline V gene, CDR1 is MDHEN and CDR2 is SYDVKM. The CDR3 length is 14 residues. The V end was cut by 5 bases, the J end by 2 bases, with 13 bases between. The CDR3 DNA reads TGTGCCAGCAGTACATACGACAGACCCTACGAGCAGTACGTC. Translated, it gives CASSTYDRPYEQYV.

The chain carries TRBV6-5 and TRBJ1-2, with D possibly being TRBD1 (6 bases). The V gene lost 2 bases and the J gene lost 2 bases, with 15 bases spanning the gap. The CDR3 length is 16 residues. Germline V gene data show CDR1 as MNHEY and CDR2 as SVGAGI. The CDR3 loop is CASSYEGWGQNYGYTF. CDR3 in DNA: TGTGCCAGCAGTTACGAGGGGTGGGGGCAGAACTATGGCTACACCTTC.

This chain links TRBV27 with TRBJ1-2, with 7 bases matching TRBD1. The J segment lost 3 bases and the V segment lost 6 bases, leaving 4 bases of the junction unmatched. CDR1 is MNHEY, CDR2 SMNVEV, per germline (reference sequence). CDR3 length: 13 residues. CDR3 region: CASSRTGHYGYTF. The CDR3 DNA follows: TGTGCCAGCAGCCGGACAGGTCACTATGGCTACACCTTC.

This chain connects TRBV7-9 to TRBJ1-4; D is possibly TRBD1 (6 bases). V lost 5 bases and J 8 bases, leaving 18 bases between the germline ends. CDR3 size: 15 residues. Germline CDR1 reads SEHNR; CDR2 reads FQNEAQ (reference sequence). The CDR3 DNA reads as TGTGCCAGCAGCCCTACAGGGTCCCAAGGGGAAAAACTGTTTTTT. Its protein is CASSPTGSQGEKLFF.

V and J are TRBV20-1 and TRBJ1-2; perhaps TRBD1 as D (5 bases). The germline V gene has CDR1 DFQATT and CDR2 SNEGSKA (reference sequence). The CDR3 is 11 amino acids. Trimming removed 5 bases from V and 6 bases from J, with 10 bases in between. The CDR3 DNA follows: TGCAGTGCTCCGGGGGGAGATGGCTACACCTTC. It codes for CSAPGGDGYTF.

V usage is TRBV5-6 and J usage is TRBJ2-1, with D possibly being TRBD2 (6 bases). Germline V gene sequence: CDR1 SGHDT, CDR2 YYEEEE. V was shortened by 2 bases and J by 8 bases, with 17 bases between the two germline ends. The length of the CDR3 is 15 residues. The CDR3 here is CASSFLANGRDEQFF. The DNA of the CDR3 is TGTGCCAGCAGCTTTCTAGCGAATGGTCGGGATGAGCAGTTCTTC.

This chain joins TRBV10-1 and TRBJ2-2; the D gene is possibly TRBD2 (6 bases). Trimming took 1 base from V and 5 from J, leaving 11 bases between them. CDR1 is WNHNN and CDR2 is SYGVQD in the germline V gene (reference sequence). The CDR3 sequence is 15 residues long. CDR3 nucleotide sequence: TGCGCCAGCAGTGAGTTCGGTCGGGGGACCGGGGAGCTGTTTTTT. This gives the protein CASSEFGRGTGELFF.

The V gene is TRBV7-9, the J gene TRBJ1-6; TRBD1 might be the D (5 bases). V lost 8 bases, J lost 5 bases, and 19 bases lay in between. The CDR3 covers 16 residues. Germline CDR1 reads SEHNR; CDR2 reads FQNEAQ (reference sequence). CDR3 region: CASSMGEAPDNSPLHF. CDR3 sequence (DNA): TGTGCCAGCTCGATGGGGGAGGCCCCCGATAATTCACCCCTCCACTTT.

The chain is built from TRBV21-1 and TRBJ1-4; TRBD1, the table's D call, lacks a check against the DNA. TRBV21-1 is deemed a pseudogene. This CDR3 has 16 residues. The CDR3 bases are TGTGCCTCGGGACAGGGAACCGTTGCAACTAATGAAAAACTGTTTTTT. Its protein is CASGQGTVATNEKLFF.

This clone appeared a single time. The genes are TRBV7-8 and TRBJ1-3; a possible D gene is TRBD1 (5 bases). The CDR3 runs 15 residues. Germline CDR1 is SGHVS and CDR2 is FQNEAQ. Trimming cost V 7 bases and J 0 bases, with 13 bases left between them. The CDR3 coding sequence is TGTGCCAGCAAACAGGACCGCTACTCTGGAAACACCATATATTTT. Translated, it gives CASKQDRYSGNTIYF. Full variable domain (rest looked up from reference TRBV7-8 and TRBJ1-3): GAGVSQSPRYKVAKRGQDVALRCDPISGHVSLFWYQQALGQGPEFLTYFQNEAQLDKSGLPSDRFFAERPEGSVSTLKIQRTQQEDSAVYLCASKQDRYSGNTIYFGEGSWLTVV.

In this sample, this clone turned up once. V gene TRBV10-3 combines with J gene TRBJ1-1; D is possibly TRBD1 (6 bases). Germline lookup yields CDR1 ENHRY and CDR2 SYGVKD. The length of the CDR3 is 15 residues. V lost 3 bases and J lost 8, with 19 bases in between. The CDR3 sequence: CAISELGRGGSEAFF. In nucleotides, the CDR3 is TGTGCCATCAGTGAATTGGGCAGGGGTGGGTCGGAAGCTTTCTTT.

This rearrangement joins TRBV6-5 to TRBJ1-1; TRBD1 matches at 8 bases. This CDR3 comprises 15 residues. With 6 bases clipped from V and 4 bases from J, the junction kept 10 bases outside the gene matches. Germline CDR1 is MNHEY and CDR2 is SVGAGI. CDR3 residues: CASRTQGASGTEAFF. The CDR3 DNA sequence: TGTGCCAGCAGAACCCAGGGGGCGTCTGGCACTGAAGCTTTCTTT.